This T cell receptor (beta chain) was sequenced during a study of cytomegalovirus exposure and HLA in healthy donors. Vbeta (60) and Jbeta (13) primers were used in the PCR. Sequenced by immunoSEQ multiplex PCR; TCRdb stores in-frame clones only, minus some. The sample includes some 150,000 clones, roughly 83% seen only once; the top ten take roughly 1.5%. As regards this clone: Antigen: not known.

General observations from the study: Analysis performed later found roughly 18,000 TCR beta sequences associated with HLA alleles at 0.05 false discovery rate. A later analysis reportedly found that, within productive TCRs, an Asian-associated ancestry cluster had fewer N-insertions than the mean observed across the approximately 660 donors. Among TCR sequences, most were rare, though some public TCRs appeared in many donors.

Germline V CDR1 and CDR2: SGHDT, YYEEEE. With V trimmed by 0 bases and J by 2 bases, 7 bases remained unmatched. This CDR3 is built from 17 residues. The sequencing input was PBMCs. The TCR sequence derives from a woman aged 18-29 years in good health and CMV-seronegative. The chain uses TRBV5-6 and TRBJ2-3, with 9 bases that match TRBD1. The CDR3 reads CASSLVSWDRVTDTQYF. CDR3 nucleotide sequence: TGTGCCAGCAGCTTGGTATCTTGGGACAGGGTCACAGATACGCAGTATTTT. Full variable domain (outside the CDR3, taken from reference TRBV5-6 and TRBJ2-3): DAGVTQSPTHLIKTRGQQVTLRCSPKSGHDTVSWYQQALGQGPQFIFQYYEEEERQRGNFPDRFSGHQFPNYSSELNVNALLLGDSALYLCASSLVSWDRVTDTQYFGPGTRLTVL.